This T cell receptor (beta chain) was profiled in a study of cytomegalovirus exposure and HLA in healthy donors. The germline CDR1 and CDR2 sequences are SGHTA and FQGNSA. The CDR3 spans 12 residues. V was trimmed by 0 bases and J by 5 bases, leaving 5 bases between them. Use of 60 Vbeta and 13 Jbeta primers characterized the PCR. Assay used: immunoSEQ multiplex PCR; TCRdb lists only in-frame clones, some missing. The data show about 78,000 clones, about 64% seen once. The V gene is TRBV7-2, the J gene TRBJ2-7; D is ambiguous. The TCR comes from a man aged 25-45 years in good health and CMV-seropositive. The sequenced sample was PBMCs. CDR3 region: CASSLAANEQYF. In DNA form, the CDR3 reads TGTGCCAGCAGCTTAGCGGCAAACGAGCAGTACTTC.